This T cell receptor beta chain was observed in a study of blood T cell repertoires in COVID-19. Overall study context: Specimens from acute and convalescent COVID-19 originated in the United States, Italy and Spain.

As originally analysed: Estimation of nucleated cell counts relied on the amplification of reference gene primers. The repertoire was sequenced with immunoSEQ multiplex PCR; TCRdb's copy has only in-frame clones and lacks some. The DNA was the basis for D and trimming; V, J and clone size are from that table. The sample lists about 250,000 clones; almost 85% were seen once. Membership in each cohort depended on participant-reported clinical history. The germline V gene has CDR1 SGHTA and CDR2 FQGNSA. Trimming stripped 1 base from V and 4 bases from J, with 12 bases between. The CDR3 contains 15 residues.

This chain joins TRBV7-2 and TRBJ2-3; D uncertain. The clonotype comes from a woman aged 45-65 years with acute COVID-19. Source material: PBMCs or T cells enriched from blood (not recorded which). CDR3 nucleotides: TGTGCCAGCAGCTTAGGTCAGGCCATCCCAGATACGCAGTATTTT. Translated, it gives CASSLGQAIPDTQYF.